This T cell receptor beta chain comes out of a study of type 1 and type 2 diabetes patients. Trimming shortened V by 2 bases and J by 4 bases, and 9 bases separated the two germline ends. Germline assignment: CDR1 SGHTA and CDR2 FQGNSA. This CDR3 has 14 residues. Amplification started from genomic DNA. A primer set of 30 forward and 13 reverse primers amplified the CDR3. TCRdb reprocessed the multiplex PCR reads via MiXCR and lists one record per CDR3 protein. The table records approximately 260,000 distinct CDR3 sequences, around 47% of them present only once. The sequenced sample consisted of peripheral blood mononuclear cells (PBMCs). The receptor was isolated from a man younger than 30 with type 2 diabetes. The chain links TRBV7-2 to TRBJ1-5; D is ambiguous. CDR3 in DNA: TGTGCCAGCAGCTTACAGCATGGGAATCAGCCCCAGCATTTT. It encodes CASSLQHGNQPQHF.